The 10 T cell receptor beta chains listed next were all sequenced from one sample in a study of beta chain features in type 1 diabetes. Their specific antigens are unknown. General study results and limits: TCRB CDR3s were moderately but significantly shorter in Type 1 diabetes patients in all four CD4+ subsets.

Expressed TCRB transcripts were sequenced because the isolated RNA had all been reverse transcribed beforehand. Profiling relied on immunoSEQ multiplex PCR, and the TCRdb table lists in-frame clones only, not all of them. Here the sample spans 600,000 or so clones, around 12% being singletons. Sequencing was done on a sample of naive CD4+ T cells from blood. These receptors were taken from a man aged 30 to 39 with type 1 diabetes.

V is TRBV6-5 and J is TRBJ1-1; D not resolved. The CDR3 is 15 residues long. V gave up 2 bases and J gave up 4 bases, with 14 bases separating them. Germline CDR1 is MNHEY and CDR2 is SVGAGI. CDR3 bases: TGTGCCAGCAGTTACGAACACGGCTCCCGCACTGAAGCTTTCTTT. Translated, it gives CASSYEHGSRTEAFF.

The chain couples TRBV28 to TRBJ2-3; maybe TRBD2 (5 bases). The CDR3 covers 15 residues. V lost 6 bases and J 1 base, leaving 14 bases between the germline ends. Germline V CDR1 and CDR2: MDHEN, SYDVKM. The CDR3 nucleotides are TGTGCCAGCAGCCAAGCGGTGAGGGGCACAGATACGCAGTATTTT. Its protein product is CASSQAVRGTDTQYF.

The rearrangement links TRBV9 to TRBJ2-5; D might be TRBD1 (6 bases). In germline, CDR1 is SGDLS, CDR2 YYNGEE. The CDR3 is 16 residues long. Deletions cut 3 bases from V and 3 bases from J, with 18 bases between. The CDR3 DNA reads as TGTGCCAGCAGCGCGCCGGCCGTCAGGGGAAAAGAGACCCAGTACTTC. It is translated as CASSAPAVRGKETQYF.

This chain's CDR3 is CAAGSGVIQETQYF. DNA of the CDR3: TGTGCCGCGGGGAGCGGGGTGATTCAAGAGACCCAGTACTTC. This sequence joins TRBV6-5 and TRBJ2-5; 7 bases map to TRBD2. CDR1 and CDR2 from the germline V gene are MNHEY and SVGAGI. This CDR3 region has 14 residues. Trimming at V came to 11 bases and at J to 2 bases, leaving 11 bases not matched to a gene.

This chain connects TRBV6-1 to TRBJ1-5; perhaps TRBD1 as D (6 bases). The germline V gene has CDR1 MNHNS and CDR2 SASEGT. V was pared by 2 bases and J by 0 bases, with 14 bases between. The CDR3 is 17 residues long. CDR3 sequence: CASSENSDSYSNQPQHF. In DNA form, the CDR3 reads TGTGCCAGCAGTGAAAACTCGGACAGCTATAGCAATCAGCCCCAGCATTTT.

This rearrangement joins TRBV11-2 to TRBJ2-1, with 7 bases aligning to TRBD1. Germline V gives CDR1 SGHAT, CDR2 FQNNGV. This CDR3 region has 13 residues. Trimming cost V 7 bases and J 2 bases; bases outside gene matches: 2. CDR3 region: CASNRGTYNEQFF. The CDR3 nucleotides are TGTGCCAGCAACAGGGGAACCTACAATGAGCAGTTCTTC.

This clone was picked up a small number of times. The V gene is TRBV28, the J gene TRBJ2-5; D gene ambiguous. Trimming shortened V by 4 bases and J by 4 bases, and 10 bases separated the two germline ends. The CDR3 length is 13 residues. Looked up from germline, CDR1 is MDHEN and CDR2 is SYDVKM. In DNA, the CDR3 is TGTGCCAGCAGTTCCGCAGGCACAGAGACCCAGTACTTC. Protein product: CASSSAGTETQYF.

The chain uses TRBV7-2 and TRBJ1-2; D gene ambiguous. There are 14 residues in the CDR3. Trimming pared 2 bases from V and 3 bases from J, leaving 10 bases between. The germline V gene has CDR1 SGHTA and CDR2 FQGNSA. The CDR3 loop is CASSLSAGYYGYTF. The CDR3 nucleotides read TGTGCCAGCAGCTTAAGTGCCGGATACTATGGCTACACCTTC.

This clone was counted at least ten times. The rearrangement uses TRBV13 and TRBJ2-6; D is perhaps TRBD2 (6 bases). The CDR3 sequence is 18 residues long. Deletions cut 8 bases from V and 0 bases from J, with 20 bases between. Germline V CDR1 and CDR2: PRHDT, FYEKMQ (reference sequence). CDR3 sequence reads: CASGLPNSGRSGANVLTF. CDR3 bases: TGTGCCAGCGGACTACCCAATTCGGGCCGCTCTGGGGCCAACGTCCTGACTTTC.

In this sample, this clone turned up a few times. Within the sample, other DNA sequences also encode this same CDR3. The chain combines TRBV6-5 with TRBJ2-7; possible D gene TRBD2, 5 bases. The V end lost 6 bases, the J end lost 4 bases, and 10 bases lay between the germline ends. Germline loops: CDR1 MNHEY, CDR2 SVGAGI. The CDR3 consists of 12 residues. The CDR3 region is CASSSGGYEQYF. The CDR3 DNA sequence: TGTGCCAGCAGCTCAGGAGGTTACGAGCAGTACTTC.